A single sample is the source of the 6 T cell receptor beta chains below, sequenced in a study of blood T cell repertoires in COVID-19. Assay used: immunoSEQ multiplex PCR; TCRdb lists only in-frame clones, some missing. The sample has approximately 140,000 clones, around 80% seen once. The sample taken for sequencing was peripheral blood. These receptor sequences come from a man in his 60s with acute or convalescent COVID-19.

This rearrangement joins TRBV4-2 to TRBJ2-1; 11 bases are shared with TRBD2. The CDR3 contains 15 residues. Germline CDR1 reads LGHNA; CDR2 reads YNFKEQ. Trimming cost V 3 bases and J 9 bases; bases outside gene matches: 7. The CDR3 sequence is CASSHDSGRAVEQFF. The CDR3, as DNA: TGTGCCAGCAGCCACGATAGCGGGAGGGCCGTTGAGCAGTTCTTC.

The chain employs TRBV5-1 and TRBJ2-7, with 11 bases lining up with TRBD2. The CDR3 covers 17 residues. V gave up 2 bases and J gave up 2 bases; unmatched junction bases: 9. Per the germline V gene, CDR1 is SGHRS and CDR2 is YFSETQ. This CDR3 reads CASSLGLGLAATYEQYF. The CDR3, as DNA: TGCGCCAGCAGCTTAGGGTTGGGACTAGCGGCGACCTACGAGCAGTACTTC.

The V and J genes are TRBV18 and TRBJ1-1; tentative D call: TRBD1 (6 bases). The germline CDR1 and CDR2 sequences are KGHSH and LQKENI. Deletions cut 3 bases from V and 8 bases from J, with 10 bases between. This CDR3 comprises 12 residues. The DNA for the CDR3 is TGTGCCAGCTCACCTTCCGGACAGGAAGCTTTCTTT. Residues: CASSPSGQEAFF.

The V call is TRBV5-1, the J call TRBJ1-2, with 9 bases lining up with TRBD1. Germline V gene sequence: CDR1 SGHRS, CDR2 YFSETQ. The CDR3 consists of 14 residues. The junction had 2 bases not matched to a gene; V was cut back by 0 bases and J by 5 bases. The CDR3 bases are TGCGCCAGCAGCTTGGATGGGACAGGGTATGGCTACACCTTC. Amino acids: CASSLDGTGYGYTF.

V and J are TRBV9 and TRBJ2-6; tentatively, D is TRBD1 (6 bases). Germline CDR1 and CDR2: SGDLS and YYNGEE. The CDR3 runs to 17 residues. Trimming cost V 1 base and J 4 bases, with 15 bases left between them. The CDR3 loop reads CASSVFGGQAGANVLTF. The CDR3 coding sequence is TGTGCCAGCAGCGTATTTGGGGGCCAAGCAGGGGCCAACGTCCTGACTTTC.

The chain uses TRBV30 and TRBJ2-7, with 9 bases identical to TRBD1. J was trimmed by 3 bases and V by 1 base; bases with no gene match: 4. This CDR3 is built from 14 residues. Germline V CDR1 and CDR2: GTSNPN, SVGIG (reference sequence). CDR3 loop: CAWSGQGVFYEQYF. The CDR3 DNA is TGTGCCTGGAGTGGACAGGGGGTTTTCTACGAGCAGTACTTC.